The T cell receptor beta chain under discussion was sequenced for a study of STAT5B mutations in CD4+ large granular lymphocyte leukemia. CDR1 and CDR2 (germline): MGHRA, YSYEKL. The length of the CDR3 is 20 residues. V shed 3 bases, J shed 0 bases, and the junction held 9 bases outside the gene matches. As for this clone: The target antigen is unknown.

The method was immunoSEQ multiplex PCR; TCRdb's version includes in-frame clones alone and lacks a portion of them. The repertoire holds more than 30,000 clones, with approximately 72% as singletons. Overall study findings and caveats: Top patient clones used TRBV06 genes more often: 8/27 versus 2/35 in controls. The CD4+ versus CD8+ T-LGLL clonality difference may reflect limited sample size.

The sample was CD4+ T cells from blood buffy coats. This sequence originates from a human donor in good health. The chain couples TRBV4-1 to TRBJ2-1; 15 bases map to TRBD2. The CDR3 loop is CASSHIGLAGGPSSYNEQFF. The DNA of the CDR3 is TGCGCCAGCAGCCACATCGGACTAGCGGGAGGGCCCAGCTCCTACAATGAGCAGTTCTTC.